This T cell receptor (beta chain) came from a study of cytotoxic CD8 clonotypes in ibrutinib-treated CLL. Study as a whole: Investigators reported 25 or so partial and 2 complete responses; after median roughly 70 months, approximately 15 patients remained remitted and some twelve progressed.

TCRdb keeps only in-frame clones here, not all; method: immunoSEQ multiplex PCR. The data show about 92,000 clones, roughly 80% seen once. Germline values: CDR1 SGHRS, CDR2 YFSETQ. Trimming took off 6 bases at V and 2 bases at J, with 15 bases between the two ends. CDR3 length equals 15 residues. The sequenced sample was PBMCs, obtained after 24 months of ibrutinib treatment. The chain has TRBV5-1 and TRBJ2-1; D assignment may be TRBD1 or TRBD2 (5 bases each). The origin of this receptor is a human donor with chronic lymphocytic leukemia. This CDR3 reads CASTGTGTTYNEQFF. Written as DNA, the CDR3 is TGCGCCAGCACCGGAACCGGGACCACCTACAATGAGCAGTTCTTC.